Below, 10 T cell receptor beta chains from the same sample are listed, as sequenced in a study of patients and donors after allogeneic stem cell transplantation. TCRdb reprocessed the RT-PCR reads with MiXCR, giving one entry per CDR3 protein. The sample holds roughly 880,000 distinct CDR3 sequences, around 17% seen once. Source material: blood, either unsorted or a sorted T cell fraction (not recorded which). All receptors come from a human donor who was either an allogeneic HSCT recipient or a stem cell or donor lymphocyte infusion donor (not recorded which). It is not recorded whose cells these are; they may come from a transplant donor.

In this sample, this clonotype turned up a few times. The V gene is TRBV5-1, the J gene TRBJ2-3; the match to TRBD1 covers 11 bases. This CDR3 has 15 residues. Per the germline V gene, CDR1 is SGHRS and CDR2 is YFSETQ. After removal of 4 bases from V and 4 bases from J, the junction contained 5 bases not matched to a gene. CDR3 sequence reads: CASSRWDRGADTQYF. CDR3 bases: TGCGCCAGCAGCCGCTGGGACAGGGGGGCAGATACGCAGTATTTT.

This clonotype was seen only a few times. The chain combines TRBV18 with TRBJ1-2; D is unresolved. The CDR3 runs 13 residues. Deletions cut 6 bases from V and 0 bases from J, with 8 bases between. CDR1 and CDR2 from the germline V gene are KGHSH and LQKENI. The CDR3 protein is CASSAGPNYGYTF. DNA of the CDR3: TGTGCCAGCTCCGCCGGTCCTAACTATGGCTACACCTTC.

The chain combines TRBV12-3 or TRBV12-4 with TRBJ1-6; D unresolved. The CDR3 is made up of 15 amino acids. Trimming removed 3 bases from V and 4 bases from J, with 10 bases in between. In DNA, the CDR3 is TGTGCCAGCAGTTTTGGGATGAAGTATAATTCACCCCTCCACTTT. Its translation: CASSFGMKYNSPLHF.

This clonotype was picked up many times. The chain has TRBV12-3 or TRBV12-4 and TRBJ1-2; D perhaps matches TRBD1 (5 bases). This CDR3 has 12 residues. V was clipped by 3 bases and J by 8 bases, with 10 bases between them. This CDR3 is CASSFGGGGYTF. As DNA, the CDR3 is TGTGCCAGCAGTTTCGGGGGTGGCGGCTACACCTTC.

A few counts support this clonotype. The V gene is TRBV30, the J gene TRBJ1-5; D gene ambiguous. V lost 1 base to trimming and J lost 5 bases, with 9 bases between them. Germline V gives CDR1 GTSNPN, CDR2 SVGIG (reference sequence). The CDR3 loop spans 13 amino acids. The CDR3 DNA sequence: TGTGCCTGGAGTGCTGGTCGAGATCAGCCCCAGCATTTT. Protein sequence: CAWSAGRDQPQHF.

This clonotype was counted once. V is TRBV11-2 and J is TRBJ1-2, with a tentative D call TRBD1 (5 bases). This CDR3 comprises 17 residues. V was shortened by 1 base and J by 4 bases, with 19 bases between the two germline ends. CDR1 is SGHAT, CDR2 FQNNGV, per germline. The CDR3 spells CASSLVSGGFSGYGYTF. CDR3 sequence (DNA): TGTGCCAGCAGCTTAGTTTCGGGGGGGTTCTCTGGCTATGGCTACACCTTC.

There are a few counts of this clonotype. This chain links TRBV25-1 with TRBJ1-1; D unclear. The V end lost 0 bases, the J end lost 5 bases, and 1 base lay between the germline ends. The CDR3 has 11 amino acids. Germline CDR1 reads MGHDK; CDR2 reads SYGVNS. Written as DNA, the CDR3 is TGTGCCAGCAGTGAATATACTGAAGCTTTCTTT. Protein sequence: CASSEYTEAFF.

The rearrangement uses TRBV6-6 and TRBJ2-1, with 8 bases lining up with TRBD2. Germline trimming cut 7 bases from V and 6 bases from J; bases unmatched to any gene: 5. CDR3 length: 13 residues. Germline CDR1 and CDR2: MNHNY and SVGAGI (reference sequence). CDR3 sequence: CASNGGASNEQFF. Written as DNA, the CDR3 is TGTGCCAGCAACGGGGGGGCTTCCAATGAGCAGTTCTTC.

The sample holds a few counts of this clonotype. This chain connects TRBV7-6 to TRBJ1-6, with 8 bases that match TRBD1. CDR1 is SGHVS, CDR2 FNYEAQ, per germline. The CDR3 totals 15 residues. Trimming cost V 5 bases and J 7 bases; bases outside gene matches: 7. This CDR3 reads CASSESTGANSPLHF. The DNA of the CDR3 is TGTGCCAGCAGCGAATCGACAGGGGCCAATTCACCCCTCCACTTT. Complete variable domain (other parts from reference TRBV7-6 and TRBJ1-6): GAGVSQSPRYKVTKRGQDVALRCDPISGHVSLYWYRQALGQGPEFLTYFNYEAQQDKSGLPNDRFSAERPEGSISTLTIQRTEQRDSAMYRCASSESTGANSPLHFGNGTRLTVT.

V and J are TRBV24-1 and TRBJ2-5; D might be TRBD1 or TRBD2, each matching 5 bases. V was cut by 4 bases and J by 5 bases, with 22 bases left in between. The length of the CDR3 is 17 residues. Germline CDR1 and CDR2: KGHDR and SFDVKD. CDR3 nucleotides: TGTGCCACCAGTGACCCTGGGGATCGGGGCAAGGGGGAGACCCAGTACTTC. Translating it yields CATSDPGDRGKGETQYF.